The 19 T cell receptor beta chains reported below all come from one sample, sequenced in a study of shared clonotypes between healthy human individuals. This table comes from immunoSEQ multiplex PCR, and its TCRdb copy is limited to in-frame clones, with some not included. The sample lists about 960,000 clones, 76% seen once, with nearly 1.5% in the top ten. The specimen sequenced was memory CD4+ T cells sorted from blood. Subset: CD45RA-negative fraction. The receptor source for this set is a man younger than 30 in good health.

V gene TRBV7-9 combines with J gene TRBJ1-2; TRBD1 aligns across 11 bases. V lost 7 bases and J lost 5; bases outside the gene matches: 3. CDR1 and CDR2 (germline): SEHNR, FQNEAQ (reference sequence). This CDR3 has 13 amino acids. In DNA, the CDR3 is TGTGCCAGCATCGGACAGGGGGCATATGGCTACACCTTC. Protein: CASIGQGAYGYTF.

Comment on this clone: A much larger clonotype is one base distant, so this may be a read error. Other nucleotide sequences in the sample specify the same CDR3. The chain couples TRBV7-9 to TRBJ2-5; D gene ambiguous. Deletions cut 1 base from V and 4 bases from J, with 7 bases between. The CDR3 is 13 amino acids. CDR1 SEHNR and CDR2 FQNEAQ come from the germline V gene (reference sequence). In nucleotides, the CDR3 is TGTGCCAGCAGCTTAGACGAAGGAGAGACCCAGTACTTC. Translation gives CASSLDEGETQYF.

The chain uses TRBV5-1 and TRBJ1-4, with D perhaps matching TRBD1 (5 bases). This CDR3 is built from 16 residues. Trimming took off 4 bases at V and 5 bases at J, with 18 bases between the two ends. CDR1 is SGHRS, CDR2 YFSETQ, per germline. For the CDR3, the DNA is TGCGCCAGCAGCACCGGGCAGGGCCGGGGGAATGAAAAACTGTTTTTT. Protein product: CASSTGQGRGNEKLFF.

CDR3 in amino acids: CAWSIPRTGVNTGELFF. The CDR3 bases are TGTGCCTGGAGTATCCCCCGGACAGGGGTAAACACCGGGGAGCTGTTTTTT. The rearrangement joins TRBV30 to TRBJ2-2; 9 bases fit TRBD1. CDR3 length equals 17 residues. CDR1 and CDR2 from the germline V gene are GTSNPN and SVGIG (reference sequence). The trim removed 2 bases at V and 2 bases at J, leaving 9 bases unmatched.

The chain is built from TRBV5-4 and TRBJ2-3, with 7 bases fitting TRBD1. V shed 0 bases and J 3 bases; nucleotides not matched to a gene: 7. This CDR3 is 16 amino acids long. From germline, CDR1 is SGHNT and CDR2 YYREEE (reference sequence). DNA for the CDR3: TGTGCCAGCAGCTTGGCGGCAGGGGGACGGACAGATACGCAGTATTTT. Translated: CASSLAAGGRTDTQYF.

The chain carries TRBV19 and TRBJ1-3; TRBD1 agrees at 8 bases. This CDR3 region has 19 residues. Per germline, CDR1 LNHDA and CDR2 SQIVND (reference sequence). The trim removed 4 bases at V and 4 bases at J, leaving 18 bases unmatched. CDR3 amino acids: CASSRVPGQVVAYGNTIYF. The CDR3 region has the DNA TGTGCCAGTAGTAGAGTCCCGGGACAGGTTGTTGCATACGGAAACACCATATATTTT.

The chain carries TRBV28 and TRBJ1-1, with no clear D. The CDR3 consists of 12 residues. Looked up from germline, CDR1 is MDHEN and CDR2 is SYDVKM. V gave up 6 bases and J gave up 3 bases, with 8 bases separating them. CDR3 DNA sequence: TGTGCCAGCAGAGGACGGTACACTGAAGCTTTCTTT. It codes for CASRGRYTEAFF.

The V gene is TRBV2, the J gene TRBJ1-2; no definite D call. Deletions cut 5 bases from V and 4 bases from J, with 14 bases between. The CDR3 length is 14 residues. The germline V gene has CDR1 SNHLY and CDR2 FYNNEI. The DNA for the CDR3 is TGTGCCAGCAGTACGGGCCCGAGGAGCTATGGCTACACCTTC. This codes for CASSTGPRSYGYTF.

The CDR3 sequence is CASSESGLQNEQYF. CDR3 DNA: TGTGCCAGCAGTGAATCGGGTCTCCAAAACGAGCAGTACTTC. The chain couples TRBV25-1 to TRBJ2-7; no clear D. The V gene lost 1 base and the J gene lost 5 bases, with 12 bases spanning the gap. CDR1 MGHDK and CDR2 SYGVNS come from the germline V gene. This CDR3 has 14 residues.

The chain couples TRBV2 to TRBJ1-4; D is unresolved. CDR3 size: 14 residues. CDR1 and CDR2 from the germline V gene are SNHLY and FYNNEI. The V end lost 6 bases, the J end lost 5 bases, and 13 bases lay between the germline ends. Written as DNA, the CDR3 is TGTGCCAGCAGCAGATACCTAGCCAATGAAAAACTGTTTTTT. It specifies CASSRYLANEKLFF.

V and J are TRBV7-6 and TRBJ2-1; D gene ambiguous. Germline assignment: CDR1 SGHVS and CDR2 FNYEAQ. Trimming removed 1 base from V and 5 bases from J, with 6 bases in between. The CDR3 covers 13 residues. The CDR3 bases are TGTGCCAGCAGCTTAGGTCTGGACAATGAGCAGTTCTTC. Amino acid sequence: CASSLGLDNEQFF.

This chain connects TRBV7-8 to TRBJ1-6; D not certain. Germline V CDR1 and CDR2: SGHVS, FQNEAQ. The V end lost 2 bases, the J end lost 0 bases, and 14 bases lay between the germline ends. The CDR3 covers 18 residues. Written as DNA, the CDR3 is TGTGCCAGCAGCTTAACGTACGGAGCTAGCTCCTATAATTCACCCCTCCACTTT. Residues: CASSLTYGASSYNSPLHF.

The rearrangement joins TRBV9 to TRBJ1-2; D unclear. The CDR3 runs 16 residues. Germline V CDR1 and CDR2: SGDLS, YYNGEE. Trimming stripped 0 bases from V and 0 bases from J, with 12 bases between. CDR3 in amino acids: CASSVAGRSSNYGYTF. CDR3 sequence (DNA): TGTGCCAGCAGCGTAGCGGGTCGCAGTTCTAACTATGGCTACACCTTC.

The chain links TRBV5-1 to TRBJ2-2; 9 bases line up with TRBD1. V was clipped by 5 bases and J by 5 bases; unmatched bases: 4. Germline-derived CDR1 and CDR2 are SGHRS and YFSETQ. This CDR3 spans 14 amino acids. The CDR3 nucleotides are TGCGCCAGCAGTCAAGGACAGGGGACCGGGGAGCTGTTTTTT. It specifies CASSQGQGTGELFF.

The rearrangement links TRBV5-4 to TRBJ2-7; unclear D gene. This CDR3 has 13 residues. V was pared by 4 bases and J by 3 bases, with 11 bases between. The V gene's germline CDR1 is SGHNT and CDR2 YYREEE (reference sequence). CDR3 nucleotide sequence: TGTGCCAGCAGCACACAATCCCGCTACGAGCAGTACTTC. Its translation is CASSTQSRYEQYF.

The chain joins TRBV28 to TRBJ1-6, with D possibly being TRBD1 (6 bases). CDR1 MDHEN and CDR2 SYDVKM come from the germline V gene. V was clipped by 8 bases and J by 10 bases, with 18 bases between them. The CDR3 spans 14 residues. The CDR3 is CASLGGGPSSPLHF. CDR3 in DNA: TGTGCCAGCCTTGGGGGGGGGCCTAGCTCACCCCTCCACTTT.

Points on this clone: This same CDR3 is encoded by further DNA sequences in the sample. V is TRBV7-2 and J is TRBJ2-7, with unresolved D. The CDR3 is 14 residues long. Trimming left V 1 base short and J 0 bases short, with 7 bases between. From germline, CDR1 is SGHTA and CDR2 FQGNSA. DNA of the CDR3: TGTGCCAGCAGCTTAGGGCCCTCCTCCTACGAGCAGTACTTC. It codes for CASSLGPSSYEQYF.

The CDR3 loop reads CASSLRQGNTEAFF. CDR3 DNA sequence: TGTGCCAGCAGCTTGCGGCAGGGGAACACTGAAGCTTTCTTT. V usage is TRBV5-6 and J usage is TRBJ1-1; the D gene is possibly TRBD1 (5 bases). V lost 1 base and J lost 1, with 8 bases in between. CDR1 SGHDT and CDR2 YYEEEE come from the germline V gene. CDR3 length: 14 residues.

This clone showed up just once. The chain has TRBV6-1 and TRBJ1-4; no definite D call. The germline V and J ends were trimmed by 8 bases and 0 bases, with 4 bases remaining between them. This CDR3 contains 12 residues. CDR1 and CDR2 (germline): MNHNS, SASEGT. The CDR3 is CASGATNEKLFF. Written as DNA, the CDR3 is TGTGCCAGCGGAGCAACTAATGAAAAACTGTTTTTT.